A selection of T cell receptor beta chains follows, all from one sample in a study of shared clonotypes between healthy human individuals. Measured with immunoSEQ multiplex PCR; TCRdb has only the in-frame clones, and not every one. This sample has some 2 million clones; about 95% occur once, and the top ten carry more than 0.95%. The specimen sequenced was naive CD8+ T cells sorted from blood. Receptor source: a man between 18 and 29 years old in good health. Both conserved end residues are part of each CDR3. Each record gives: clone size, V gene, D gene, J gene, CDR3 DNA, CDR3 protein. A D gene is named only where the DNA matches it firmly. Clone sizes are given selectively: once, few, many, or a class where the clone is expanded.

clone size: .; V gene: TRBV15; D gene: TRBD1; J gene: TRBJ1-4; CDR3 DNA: TGTGCCACCAGACCGGACAGGGGGTACGAAAAACTGTTTTTT; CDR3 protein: CATRPDRGYEKLFF
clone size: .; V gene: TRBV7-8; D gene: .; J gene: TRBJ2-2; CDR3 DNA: TGTGCCAGCAGCCTATACCCGCAGGGATCGAACACCGGGGAGCTGTTTTTT; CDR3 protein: CASSLYPQGSNTGELFF
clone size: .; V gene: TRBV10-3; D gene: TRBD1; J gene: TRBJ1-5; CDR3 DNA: TGTGCCATCGGGGCAGACAGGGATGGGAATCAGCCCCAGCATTTT; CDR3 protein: CAIGADRDGNQPQHF
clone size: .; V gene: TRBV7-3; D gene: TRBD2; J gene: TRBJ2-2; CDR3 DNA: TGTGCCAGCAGCGCAGCGGGGGAGTACGGGGAGCTGTTTTTT; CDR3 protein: CASSAAGEYGELFF
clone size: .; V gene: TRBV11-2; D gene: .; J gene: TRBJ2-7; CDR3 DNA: TGTGCCAGCAGCTTACCGGGGCCCTACGAGCAGTACTTC; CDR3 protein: CASSLPGPYEQYF
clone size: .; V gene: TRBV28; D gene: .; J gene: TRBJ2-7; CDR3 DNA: TGTGCCAGCAGTTTATCCGACAGCTACGAGCAGTACTTC; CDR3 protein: CASSLSDSYEQYF
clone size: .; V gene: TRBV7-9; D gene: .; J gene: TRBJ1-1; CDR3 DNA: TGTGCCAGCACCTATGGGGGCACTGAAGCTTTCTTT; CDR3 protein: CASTYGGTEAFF
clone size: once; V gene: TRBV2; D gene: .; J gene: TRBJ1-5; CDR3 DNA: TGTGCCAGCAGTGCTCAGGGATGGAATCAGCCCCAGCATTTT; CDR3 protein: CASSAQGWNQPQHF
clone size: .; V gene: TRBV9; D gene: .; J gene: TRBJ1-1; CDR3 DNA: TGTGCCAGCAGCGGAACTGTGGGAGGCAACACTGAAGCTTTCTTT; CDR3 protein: CASSGTVGGNTEAFF
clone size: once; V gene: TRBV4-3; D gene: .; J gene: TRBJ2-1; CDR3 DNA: TGCGCCAGCAGCCAAGGTGTAGGCCAGTACAATGAGCAGTTCTTC; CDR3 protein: CASSQGVGQYNEQFF
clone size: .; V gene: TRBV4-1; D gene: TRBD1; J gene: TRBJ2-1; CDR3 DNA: TGCGCCAGCAGTGAACAGGGGAATGAGCAGTTCTTC; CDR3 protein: CASSEQGNEQFF
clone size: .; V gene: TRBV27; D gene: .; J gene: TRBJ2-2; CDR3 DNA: TGTGCCAGCAGTTTAGGGTACCTAACCGGGGAGCTGTTTTTT; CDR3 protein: CASSLGYLTGELFF
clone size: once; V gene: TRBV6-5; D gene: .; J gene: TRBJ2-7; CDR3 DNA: TGTGCCAGCAGTTACTCGACGACAGGCACCTACGAGCAGTACTTC; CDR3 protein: CASSYSTTGTYEQYF
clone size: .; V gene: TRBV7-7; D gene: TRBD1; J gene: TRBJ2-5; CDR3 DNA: TGTGCTAGCAGCTTGGGGACAGGGGGCTACCAAGAGACCCAGTACTTC; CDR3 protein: CASSLGTGGYQETQYF
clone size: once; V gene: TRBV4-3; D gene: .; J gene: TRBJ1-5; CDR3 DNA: TGCGCCAGCAGCCAAGAAAGGGTAGGGGATCAGCCCCAGCATTTT; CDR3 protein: CASSQERVGDQPQHF
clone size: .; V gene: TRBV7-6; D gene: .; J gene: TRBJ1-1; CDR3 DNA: TGTGCCAGCAGCTTAGAGCCAGCGAACACTGAAGCTTTCTTT; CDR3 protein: CASSLEPANTEAFF
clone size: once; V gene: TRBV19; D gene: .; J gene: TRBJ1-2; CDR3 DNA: TGTGCCAGTGTCAATGTGGGGGACTATGGCTACACCTTC; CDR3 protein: CASVNVGDYGYTF
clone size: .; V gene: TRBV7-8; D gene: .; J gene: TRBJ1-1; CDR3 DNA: TGTGCCAGCAGTCAATTACAGGTAGACACTGAAGCTTTCTTT; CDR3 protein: CASSQLQVDTEAFF
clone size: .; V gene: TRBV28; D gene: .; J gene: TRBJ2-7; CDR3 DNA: TGTGCCAGCAGTCTGACCGGGTACGAGCAGTACTTC; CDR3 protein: CASSLTGYEQYF
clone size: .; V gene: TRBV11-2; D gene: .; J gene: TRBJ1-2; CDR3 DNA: TGTGCCAGCAGCTTAGGTTCAGCGGTCAACTATGGCTACACCTTC; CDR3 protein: CASSLGSAVNYGYTF
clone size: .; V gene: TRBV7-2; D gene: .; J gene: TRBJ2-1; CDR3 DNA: TGTGCCAGCAGCCCCCCCCTCTACTACGAAAGCTCCTACAATGAGCAGTTCTTC; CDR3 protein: CASSPPLYYESSYNEQFF
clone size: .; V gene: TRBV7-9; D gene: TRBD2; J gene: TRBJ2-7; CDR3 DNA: TGTGCCAGCAGCTACGGGTTAACGGGGGGTTACGAGCAGTACTTC; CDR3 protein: CASSYGLTGGYEQYF
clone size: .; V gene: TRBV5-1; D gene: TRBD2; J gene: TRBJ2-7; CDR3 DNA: TGCGCCAGCAGCTTGGCCACTAGCGGGACGGGGGAGCAGTACTTC; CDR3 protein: CASSLATSGTGEQYF
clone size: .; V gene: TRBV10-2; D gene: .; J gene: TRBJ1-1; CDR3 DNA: TGCGCCAGCAGTGAGGGCTACACTGAAGCTTTCTTT; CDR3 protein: CASSEGYTEAFF
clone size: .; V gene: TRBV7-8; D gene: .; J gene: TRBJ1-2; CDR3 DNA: TGTGCCAGCAGCTTTCGCGACGGAACCGACCGCTATGGCTACACCTTC; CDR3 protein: CASSFRDGTDRYGYTF
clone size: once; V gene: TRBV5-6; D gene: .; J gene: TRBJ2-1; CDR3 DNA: TGTGCCAGCAGCTCTGACAGTACTCCCTTCAATGAGCAGTTCTTC; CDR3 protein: CASSSDSTPFNEQFF
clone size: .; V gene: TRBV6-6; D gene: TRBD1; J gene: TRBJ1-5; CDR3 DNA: TGTGCCAGCAGTCCGACAGGGAATCAGCCCCAGCATTTT; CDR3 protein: CASSPTGNQPQHF
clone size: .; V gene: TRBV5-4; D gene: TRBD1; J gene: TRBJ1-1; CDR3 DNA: TGTGCCAGCAGCTTGGGGGCTACAGGGGGCGCTGAAGCTTTCTTT; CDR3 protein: CASSLGATGGAEAFF
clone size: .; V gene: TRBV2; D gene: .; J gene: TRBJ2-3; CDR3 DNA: TGTGCCAGCAGGGCCCGCGACGGAACCACAGATACGCAGTATTTT; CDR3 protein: CASRARDGTTDTQYF
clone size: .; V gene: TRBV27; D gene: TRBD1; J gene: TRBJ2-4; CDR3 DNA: TGTGCCAGCAGTAGACGACAGGGAACGGCCAAAAACATTCAGTACTTC; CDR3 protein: CASSRRQGTAKNIQYF
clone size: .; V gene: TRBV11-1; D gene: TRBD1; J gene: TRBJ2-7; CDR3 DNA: TGTGCCAGCAGCTTGGACAGGGGTTACGAGCAGTACTTC; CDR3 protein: CASSLDRGYEQYF
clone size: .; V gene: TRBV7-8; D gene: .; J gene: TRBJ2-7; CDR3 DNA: TGTGCCAGCAGCTTAGCGCCTAGCTCAGTGCAGTACTTC; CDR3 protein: CASSLAPSSVQYF
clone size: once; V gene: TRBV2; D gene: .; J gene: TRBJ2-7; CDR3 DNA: TGTGCCAGCAACTGGAGTCACGAGCAGTACTTC; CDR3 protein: CASNWSHEQYF
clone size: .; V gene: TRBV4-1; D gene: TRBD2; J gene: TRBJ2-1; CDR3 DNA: TGCGCCAGCAGCCACGCGCCTAGCGGGGAGTACAATGAGCAGTTCTTC; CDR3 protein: CASSHAPSGEYNEQFF
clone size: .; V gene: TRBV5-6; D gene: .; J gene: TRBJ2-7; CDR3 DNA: TGTGCCAGCAGCTTGGGTGACAGCCGTCACGAGCAGTACTTC; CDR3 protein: CASSLGDSRHEQYF
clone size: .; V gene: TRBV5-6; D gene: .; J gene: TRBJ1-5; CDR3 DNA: TGTGCCAGCAGCTTGCGGGGGAGCAATCAGCCCCAGCATTTT; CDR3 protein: CASSLRGSNQPQHF
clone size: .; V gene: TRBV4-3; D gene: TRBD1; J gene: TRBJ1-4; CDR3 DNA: TGCGCCAGCAGCCCCGAGGTCGAACAGGGGGTATTGGAAAAACTGTTTTTT; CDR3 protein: CASSPEVEQGVLEKLFF
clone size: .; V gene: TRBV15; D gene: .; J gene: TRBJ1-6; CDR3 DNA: TGTGCCACCAGATTCGAGAATTCACCCCTCCACTTT; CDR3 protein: CATRFENSPLHF
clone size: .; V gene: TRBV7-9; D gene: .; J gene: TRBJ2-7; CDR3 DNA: TGTGCCAGCACCGGATCCCATTACGAGCAGTACTTC; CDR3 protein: CASTGSHYEQYF
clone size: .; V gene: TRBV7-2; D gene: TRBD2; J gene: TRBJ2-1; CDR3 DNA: TGTGCCAGCAGCCCCAATCCTAGCGGAGCCTATGAGCAGTTCTTC; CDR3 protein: CASSPNPSGAYEQFF
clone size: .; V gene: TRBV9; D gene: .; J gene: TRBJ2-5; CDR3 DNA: TGTGCCAGCAGCGTAGATGGGTACCAAGAGACCCAGTACTTC; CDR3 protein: CASSVDGYQETQYF
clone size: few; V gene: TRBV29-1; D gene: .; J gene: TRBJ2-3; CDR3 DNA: TGCAGCGTTGAAGGAGATACGCAGTATTTT; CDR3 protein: CSVEGDTQYF
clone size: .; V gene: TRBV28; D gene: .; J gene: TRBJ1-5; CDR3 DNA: TGTGCCAGCAGTCCGATCGATAGCAATCAGCCCCAGCATTTT; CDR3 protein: CASSPIDSNQPQHF
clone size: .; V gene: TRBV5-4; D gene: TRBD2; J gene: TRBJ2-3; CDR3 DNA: TGTGCCAGCAGCGATGGGACTAGCTTTAGCACAGATACGCAGTATTTT; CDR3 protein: CASSDGTSFSTDTQYF
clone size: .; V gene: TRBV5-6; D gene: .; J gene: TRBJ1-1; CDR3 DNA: TGTGCCAGCAGCTTGGGTGGGGGAGTACGGAATGAAGCTTTCTTT; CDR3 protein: CASSLGGGVRNEAFF
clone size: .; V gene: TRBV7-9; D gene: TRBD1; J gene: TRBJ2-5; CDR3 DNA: TGTGCCAGCAGCTCATACATCGGGACAGGGCAAGAGACCCAGTACTTC; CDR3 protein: CASSSYIGTGQETQYF
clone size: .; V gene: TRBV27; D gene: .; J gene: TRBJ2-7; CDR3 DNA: TGTGCCAGCAGTTTGATTGGGGACGGTCCCTACGAGCAGTACTTC; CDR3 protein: CASSLIGDGPYEQYF
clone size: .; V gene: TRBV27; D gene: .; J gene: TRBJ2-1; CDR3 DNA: TGTGCCAGCAGTTTTAATCAGGGGGGCAATGAGCAGTTCTTC; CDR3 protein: CASSFNQGGNEQFF
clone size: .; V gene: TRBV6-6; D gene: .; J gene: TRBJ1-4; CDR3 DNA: TGTGCCAGCAGTTACTCGATTTCAACTAATGAAAAACTGTTTTTT; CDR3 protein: CASSYSISTNEKLFF
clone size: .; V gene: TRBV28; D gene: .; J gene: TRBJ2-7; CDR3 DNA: TGTGCCAGCAGCCCCCGCAGCAGCTCCTACGAGCAGTACTTC; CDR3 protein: CASSPRSSSYEQYF
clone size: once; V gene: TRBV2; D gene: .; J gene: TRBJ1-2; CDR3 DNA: TGTGCCAGTACAGATAACTATGGCTACACCTTC; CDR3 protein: CASTDNYGYTF
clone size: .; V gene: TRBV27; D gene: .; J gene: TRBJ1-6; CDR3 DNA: TGTGCCAGCAGTTTTAATGGGGGAGAATCACCCCTCCACTTT; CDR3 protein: CASSFNGGESPLHF
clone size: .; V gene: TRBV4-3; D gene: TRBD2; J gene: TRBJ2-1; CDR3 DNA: TGCGCCAGCAGCCAGTGGACTAGCGGGCCGAGCTCCTACAATGAGCAGTTCTTC; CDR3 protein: CASSQWTSGPSSYNEQFF
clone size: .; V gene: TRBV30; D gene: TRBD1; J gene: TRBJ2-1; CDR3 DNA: TGTGCCTGGAGTGGTATCGGGACAGGGGAGGCAGAATACAATGAGCAGTTCTTC; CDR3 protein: CAWSGIGTGEAEYNEQFF
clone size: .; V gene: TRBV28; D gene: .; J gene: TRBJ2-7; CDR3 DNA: TGTGCCAGCAGTTTTAAGGTAGATTCCTACGAGCAGTACTTC; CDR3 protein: CASSFKVDSYEQYF